The 7 T cell receptor beta chains reported below all come from one sample, sequenced in a study of blood T cell repertoires in COVID-19. Repertoires were generated with immunoSEQ multiplex PCR, while TCRdb's copy carries only in-frame clones and drops some. In the table there are about 240,000 clones, around four fifths of which are singletons. The sequenced sample consisted of peripheral blood. These receptor sequences come from a woman aged 55-75 years with active or convalescent COVID-19.

The V and J genes are TRBV5-1 and TRBJ2-1; 9 bases are a match to TRBD1. V lost 2 bases and J lost 7; bases outside the gene matches: 4. The CDR3 sequence is 14 residues long. Germline lookup yields CDR1 SGHRS and CDR2 YFSETQ. The CDR3 loop is CASSFGTGRNEQFF. As DNA, the CDR3 is TGCGCCAGCAGCTTTGGGACAGGGAGAAATGAGCAGTTCTTC.

This chain links TRBV10-1 with TRBJ1-6; 9 nucleotides align to TRBD1. Germline CDR1 reads WNHNN; CDR2 reads SYGVQD (reference sequence). V dropped 6 bases and J dropped 9; count of bases not matched to a gene: 3. This CDR3 is 13 amino acids long. The CDR3 protein is CASSPTGGSPLHF. DNA of the CDR3: TGCGCCAGCAGCCCGACAGGGGGTTCACCCCTCCACTTT.

V usage is TRBV2 and J usage is TRBJ1-1; D call uncertain. Looked up from germline, CDR1 is SNHLY and CDR2 is FYNNEI. There are 13 residues in the CDR3. V was clipped by 2 bases and J by 4 bases, with 8 bases between them. This chain's CDR3 is CASSEQLVTEAFF. The CDR3 DNA sequence: TGTGCCAGCAGTGAACAGTTGGTCACTGAAGCTTTCTTT.

The chain links TRBV11-2 to TRBJ2-3; 7 nucleotides align to TRBD2. J lost 3 bases, V lost 5 bases, and 8 bases had no gene match. CDR1 is SGHAT and CDR2 is FQNNGV in the germline V gene. This CDR3 comprises 15 residues. The CDR3 spells CASSPSGKGTDTQYF. CDR3 DNA sequence: TGTGCCAGCAGCCCAAGCGGGAAGGGAACAGATACGCAGTATTTT.

The chain couples TRBV18 to TRBJ1-1; TRBD1 matches 8 bases. V shed 2 bases and J 1 base; nucleotides not matched to a gene: 0. Germline CDR1 is KGHSH and CDR2 is LQKENI. The CDR3 is 14 residues long. The CDR3 spells CASSPGTGNTEAFF. As DNA, the CDR3 is TGTGCCAGCTCACCAGGGACAGGGAACACTGAAGCTTTCTTT.

CDR3 region: CASSQPSGGSYEQYF. CDR3 coding DNA: TGTGCCAGCAGCCAACCGAGCGGGGGCTCCTACGAGCAGTACTTC. The chain combines TRBV3-1 (or the pseudogene TRBV3-2) with TRBJ2-7, with 8 bases that match TRBD2. This CDR3 is built from 15 residues. The V gene's germline CDR1 is LGHDT and CDR2 YNNKEL (reference sequence). J was trimmed by 0 bases and V by 2 bases; bases with no gene match: 3.

The chain links TRBV2 to TRBJ1-1; no firm D call. CDR1 is SNHLY, CDR2 FYNNEI, per germline. Trimming stripped 6 bases from V and 1 base from J, with 15 bases between. The length of the CDR3 is 15 residues. CDR3 in amino acids: CASSEQQDRNTEAFF. In nucleotides, the CDR3 is TGTGCCAGCAGCGAACAGCAGGATAGGAACACTGAAGCTTTCTTT.